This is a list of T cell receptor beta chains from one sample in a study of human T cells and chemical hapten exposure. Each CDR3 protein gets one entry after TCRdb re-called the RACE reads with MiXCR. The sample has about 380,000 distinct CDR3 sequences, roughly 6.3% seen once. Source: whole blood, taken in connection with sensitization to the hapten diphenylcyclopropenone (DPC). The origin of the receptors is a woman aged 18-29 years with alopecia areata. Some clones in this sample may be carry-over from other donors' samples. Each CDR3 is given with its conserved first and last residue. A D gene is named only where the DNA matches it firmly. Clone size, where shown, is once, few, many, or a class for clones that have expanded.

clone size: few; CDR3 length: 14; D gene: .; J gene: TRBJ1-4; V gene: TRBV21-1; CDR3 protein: CASSRGRENEKLFF; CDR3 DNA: TGTGCCAGCAGCAGGGGACGGGAGAATGAAAAACTGTTTTTT
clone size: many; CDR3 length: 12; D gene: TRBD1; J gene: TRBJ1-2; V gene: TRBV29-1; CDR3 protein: CSVERTGKGYTF; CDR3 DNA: TGCAGCGTTGAAAGGACAGGGAAGGGCTACACCTTC
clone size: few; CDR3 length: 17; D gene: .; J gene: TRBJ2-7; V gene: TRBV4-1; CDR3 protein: CASSQEQGQSLSWEQYF; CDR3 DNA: TGCGCCAGCAGCCAAGAGCAGGGCCAGTCCCTCTCGTGGGAGCAGTACTTC
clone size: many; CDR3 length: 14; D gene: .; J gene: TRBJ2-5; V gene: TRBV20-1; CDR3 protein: CSASFWDSQETQYF; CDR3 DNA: TGCAGTGCTAGTTTCTGGGACTCCCAAGAGACCCAGTACTTC
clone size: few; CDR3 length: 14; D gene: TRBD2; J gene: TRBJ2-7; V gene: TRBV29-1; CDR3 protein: CSGALAGPPYEQYF; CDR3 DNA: TGCAGCGGCGCTCTAGCGGGGCCCCCCTACGAGCAGTACTTC
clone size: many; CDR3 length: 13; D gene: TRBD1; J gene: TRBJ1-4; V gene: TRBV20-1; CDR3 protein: CSAEGQGDEKLFF; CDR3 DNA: TGCAGTGCCGAAGGACAGGGTGATGAAAAACTGTTTTTT
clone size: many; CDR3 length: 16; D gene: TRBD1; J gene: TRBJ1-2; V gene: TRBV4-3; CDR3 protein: CASSHELRTGRYGYTF; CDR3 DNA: TGCGCCAGCAGCCATGAATTGCGGACAGGGCGATATGGCTACACCTTC
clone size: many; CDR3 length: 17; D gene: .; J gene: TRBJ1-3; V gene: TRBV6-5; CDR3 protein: CASSYTGISTPGTTIYF; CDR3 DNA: TGTGCCAGCAGTTACACCGGGATCTCTACCCCAGGGACCACCATATATTTT
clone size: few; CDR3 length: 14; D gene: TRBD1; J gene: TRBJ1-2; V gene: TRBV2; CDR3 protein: CASSELDRANGYTF; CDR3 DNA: TGTGCCAGCAGTGAACTCGACAGGGCAAATGGCTACACCTTC
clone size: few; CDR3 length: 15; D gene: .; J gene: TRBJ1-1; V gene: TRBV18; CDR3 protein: CASSLRQESRTEAFF; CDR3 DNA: TGTGCCAGCTCACTCCGGCAGGAATCACGCACTGAAGCTTTCTTT
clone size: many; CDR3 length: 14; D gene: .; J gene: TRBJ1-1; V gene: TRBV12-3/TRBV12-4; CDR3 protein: CASIDLGDGTEAFF; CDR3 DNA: TGTGCCAGCATTGATCTGGGGGACGGCACTGAAGCTTTCTTT
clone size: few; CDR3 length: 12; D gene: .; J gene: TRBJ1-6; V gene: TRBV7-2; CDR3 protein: CASSPLGSPLHF; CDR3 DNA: TGTGCCAGCAGCCCCCTCGGTTCACCCCTCCACTTT
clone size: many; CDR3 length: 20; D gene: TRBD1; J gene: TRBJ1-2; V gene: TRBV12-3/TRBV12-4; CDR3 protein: CASTLLNRGLKPSTSYGYTF; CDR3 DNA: TGTGCCAGCACCCTACTTAACAGGGGGCTGAAGCCCTCCACCTCTTATGGCTACACCTTC
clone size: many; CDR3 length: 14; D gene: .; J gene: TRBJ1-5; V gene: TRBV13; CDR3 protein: CASSSGGAGQPQHF; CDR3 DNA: TGTGCCAGCAGCTCTGGGGGGGCAGGCCAGCCCCAGCATTTT
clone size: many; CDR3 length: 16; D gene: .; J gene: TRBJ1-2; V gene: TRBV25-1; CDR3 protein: CASSEPPVWGDYGYTF; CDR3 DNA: TGTGCCAGCAGTGAGCCCCCAGTTTGGGGCGACTATGGCTACACCTTC
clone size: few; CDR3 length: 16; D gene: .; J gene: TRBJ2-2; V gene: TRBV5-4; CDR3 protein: CASSFATGPYTGELFF; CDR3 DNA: TGTGCCAGCAGCTTTGCTACGGGCCCCTACACCGGGGAGCTGTTTTTT
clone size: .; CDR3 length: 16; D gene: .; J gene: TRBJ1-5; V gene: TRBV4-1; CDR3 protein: CASSHSGTFSSWPQHF; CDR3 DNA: TGCGCCAGCAGCCATTCTGGGACGTTCTCATCATGGCCCCAGCATTTT
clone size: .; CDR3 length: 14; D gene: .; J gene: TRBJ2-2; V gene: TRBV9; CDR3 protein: CASSVGRNTGELFF; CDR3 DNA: TGTGCCAGCAGCGTAGGCAGAAACACCGGGGAGCTGTTTTTT
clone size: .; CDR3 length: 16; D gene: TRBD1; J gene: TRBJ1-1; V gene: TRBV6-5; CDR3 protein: CASSRAGTGVMAEAFF; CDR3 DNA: TGTGCCAGCAGTAGAGCCGGGACAGGGGTGATGGCTGAAGCTTTCTTT
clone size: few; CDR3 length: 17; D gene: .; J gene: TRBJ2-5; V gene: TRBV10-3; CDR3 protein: CAISEPQGGPDQETQYF; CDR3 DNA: TGTGCCATCAGTGAGCCCCAGGGGGGGCCTGATCAAGAGACCCAGTACTTC
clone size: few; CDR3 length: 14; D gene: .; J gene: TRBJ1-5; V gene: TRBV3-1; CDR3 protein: CASSQRTLNQPQHF; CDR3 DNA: TGTGCCAGCAGCCAAAGGACACTGAATCAGCCCCAGCATTTT
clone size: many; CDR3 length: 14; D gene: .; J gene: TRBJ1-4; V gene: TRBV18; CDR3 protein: CASSQQFGGEKLFF; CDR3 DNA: TGTGCCAGCTCTCAACAATTCGGTGGTGAAAAACTGTTTTTT
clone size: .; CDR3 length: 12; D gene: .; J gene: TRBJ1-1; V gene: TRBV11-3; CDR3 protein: CASQGENTEAFF; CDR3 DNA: TGTGCCAGCCAGGGAGAGAACACTGAAGCTTTCTTT
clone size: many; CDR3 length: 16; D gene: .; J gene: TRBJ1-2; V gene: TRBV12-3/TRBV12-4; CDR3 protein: CASSLYLTAAVYGYTF; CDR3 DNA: TGTGCCAGCAGTTTATATCTCACCGCAGCAGTCTATGGCTACACCTTC
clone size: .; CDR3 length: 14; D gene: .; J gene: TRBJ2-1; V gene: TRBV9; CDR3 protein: CASSVGQPSNEQFF; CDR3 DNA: TGTGCCAGCAGCGTAGGACAGCCTAGCAATGAGCAGTTCTTC
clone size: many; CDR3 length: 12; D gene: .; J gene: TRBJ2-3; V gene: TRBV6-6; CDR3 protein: CASSSTADTQYF; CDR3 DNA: TGTGCCAGCAGTTCCACGGCAGATACGCAGTATTTT
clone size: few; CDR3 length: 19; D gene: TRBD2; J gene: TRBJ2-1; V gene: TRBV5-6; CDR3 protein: CASSLEVTSGAASYNEQFF; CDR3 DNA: TGTGCCAGCAGCTTGGAGGTGACTAGCGGGGCTGCCTCCTACAATGAGCAGTTCTTC
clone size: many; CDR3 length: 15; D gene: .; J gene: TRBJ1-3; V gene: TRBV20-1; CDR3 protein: CSARRDRTSGNTIYF; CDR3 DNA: TGCAGTGCCAGGCGTGACAGGACCTCTGGAAACACCATATATTTT
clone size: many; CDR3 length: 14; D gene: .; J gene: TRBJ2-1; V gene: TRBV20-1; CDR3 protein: CSAFRDRQIGEQFF; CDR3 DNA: TGCAGTGCTTTCCGGGACCGCCAAATTGGTGAGCAGTTCTTC
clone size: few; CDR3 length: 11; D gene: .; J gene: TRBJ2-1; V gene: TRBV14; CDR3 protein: CASSLMREQFF; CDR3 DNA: TGTGCCAGCAGCCTGATGAGGGAGCAGTTCTTC
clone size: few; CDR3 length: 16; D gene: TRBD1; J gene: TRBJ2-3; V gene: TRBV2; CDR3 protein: CASSLSSDRGPDTQYF; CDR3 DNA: TGTGCCAGCAGTCTATCGTCGGACAGGGGGCCAGATACGCAGTATTTT
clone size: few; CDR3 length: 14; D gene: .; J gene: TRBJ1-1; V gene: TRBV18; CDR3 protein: CASSPQGSNTEAFF; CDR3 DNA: TGTGCCAGCTCACCGCAGGGCTCGAACACTGAAGCTTTCTTT
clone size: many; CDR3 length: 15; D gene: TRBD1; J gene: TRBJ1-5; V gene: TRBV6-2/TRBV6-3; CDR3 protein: CASSYDRASNQPQHF; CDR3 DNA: TGTGCCAGCAGTTACGACAGGGCCAGCAATCAGCCCCAGCATTTT
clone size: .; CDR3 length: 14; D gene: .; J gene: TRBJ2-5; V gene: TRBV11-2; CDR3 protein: CASSLVWGQETQYF; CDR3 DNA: TGTGCCAGCAGCTTAGTCTGGGGTCAAGAGACCCAGTACTTC
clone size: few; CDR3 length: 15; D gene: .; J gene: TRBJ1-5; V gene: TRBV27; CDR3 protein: CASSLSGGLYQPQHF; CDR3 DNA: TGTGCCAGCAGTTTATCGGGAGGGTTGTATCAGCCCCAGCATTTT
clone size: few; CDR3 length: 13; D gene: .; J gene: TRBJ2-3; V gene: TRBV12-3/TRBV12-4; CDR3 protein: CASSGDPTDTQYF; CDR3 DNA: TGTGCCAGCAGCGGGGACCCTACAGATACGCAGTATTTT
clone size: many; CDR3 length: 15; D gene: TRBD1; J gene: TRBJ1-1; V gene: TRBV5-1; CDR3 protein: CASSSLLTGGTEAFF; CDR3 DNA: TGCGCCAGCAGCTCCCTATTGACAGGGGGAACTGAAGCTTTCTTT
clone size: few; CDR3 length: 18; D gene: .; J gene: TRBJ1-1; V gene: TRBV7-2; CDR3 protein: CASSLSSPTGIMNTEAFF; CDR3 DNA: TGTGCCAGCAGCTTAAGCAGCCCCACAGGGATTATGAACACTGAAGCTTTCTTT
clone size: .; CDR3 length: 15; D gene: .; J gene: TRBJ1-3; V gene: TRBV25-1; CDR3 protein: CASSGNGGGKITIYF; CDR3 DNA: TGTGCCAGCAGTGGGAATGGAGGAGGGAAAATAACCATATATTTT
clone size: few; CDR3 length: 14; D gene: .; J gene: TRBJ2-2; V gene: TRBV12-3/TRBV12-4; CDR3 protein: CASSFQTSTGELFF; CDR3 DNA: TGTGCCAGCAGTTTTCAGACCTCCACCGGGGAGCTGTTTTTT
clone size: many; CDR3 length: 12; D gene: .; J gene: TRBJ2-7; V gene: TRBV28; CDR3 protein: CASSAGTYEQYF; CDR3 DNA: TGTGCCAGCAGTGCCGGGACCTACGAGCAGTACTTC
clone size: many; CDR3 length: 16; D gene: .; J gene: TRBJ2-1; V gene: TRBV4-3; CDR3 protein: CASSQDDVRGRDEQFF; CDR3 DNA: TGCGCCAGCAGCCAAGATGACGTTCGGGGTCGGGATGAGCAGTTCTTC
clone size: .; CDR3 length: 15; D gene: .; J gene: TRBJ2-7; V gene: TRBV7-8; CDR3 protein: CASSFETGLSYEQYF; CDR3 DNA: TGTGCCAGCAGCTTTGAGACGGGACTTTCATACGAGCAGTACTTC
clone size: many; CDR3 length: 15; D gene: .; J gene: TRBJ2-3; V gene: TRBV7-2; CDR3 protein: CASSLGGASRSTQYF; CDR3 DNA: TGTGCCAGCAGCCTAGGAGGGGCCTCCAGGAGTACGCAGTATTTT
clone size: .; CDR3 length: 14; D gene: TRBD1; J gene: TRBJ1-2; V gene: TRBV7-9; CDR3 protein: CASIPTGQGGGYTF; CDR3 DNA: TGTGCCAGCATCCCAACTGGACAGGGCGGCGGCTACACCTTC
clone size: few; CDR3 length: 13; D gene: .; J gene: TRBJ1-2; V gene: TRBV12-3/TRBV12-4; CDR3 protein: CASSLGEYGGYTF; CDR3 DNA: TGTGCCAGCAGTTTGGGGGAGTACGGCGGCTACACCTTC
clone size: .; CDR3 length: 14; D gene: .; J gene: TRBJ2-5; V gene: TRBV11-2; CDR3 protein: CATETGLGQETQYF; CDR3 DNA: TGTGCCACCGAAACAGGGCTGGGACAAGAGACCCAGTACTTC
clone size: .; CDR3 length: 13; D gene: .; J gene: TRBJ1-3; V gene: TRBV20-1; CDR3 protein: CSATSSGFGTIYF; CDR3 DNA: TGCAGTGCAACCTCCTCGGGGTTCGGCACCATATATTTT
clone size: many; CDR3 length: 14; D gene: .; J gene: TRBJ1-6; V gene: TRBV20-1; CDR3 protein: CSANPGQSNSPLHF; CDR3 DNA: TGCAGTGCTAATCCTGGACAGTCCAATTCACCCCTCCACTTT
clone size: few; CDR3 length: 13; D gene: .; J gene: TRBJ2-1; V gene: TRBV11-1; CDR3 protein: CASSPEWINEQFF; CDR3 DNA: TGTGCCAGCAGCCCCGAGTGGATCAATGAGCAGTTCTTC
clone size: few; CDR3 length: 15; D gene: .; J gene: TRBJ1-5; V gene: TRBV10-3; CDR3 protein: CAISESGQGNQPQHF; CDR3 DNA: TGTGCCATCAGTGAGTCGGGGCAGGGTAATCAGCCCCAGCATTTT
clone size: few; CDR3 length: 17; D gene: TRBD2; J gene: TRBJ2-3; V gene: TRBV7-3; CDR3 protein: CASSLTPTSGGPDTQYF; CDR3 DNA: TGTGCCAGCAGCTTAACGCCCACTAGCGGGGGGCCAGATACGCAGTATTTT
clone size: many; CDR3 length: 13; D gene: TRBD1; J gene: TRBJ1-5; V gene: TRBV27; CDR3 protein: CASRRTGAQPQHF; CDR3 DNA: TGTGCCAGCAGAAGAACAGGGGCTCAGCCCCAGCATTTT
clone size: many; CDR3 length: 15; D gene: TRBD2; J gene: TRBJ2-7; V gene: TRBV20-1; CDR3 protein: CSARSALAGTNEQYF; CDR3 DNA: TGCAGTGCTAGATCAGCTCTAGCGGGGACGAACGAGCAGTACTTC
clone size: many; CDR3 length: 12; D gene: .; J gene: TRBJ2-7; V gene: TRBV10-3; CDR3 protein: CAISAIDYEQYF; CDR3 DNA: TGTGCCATCAGTGCCATCGATTACGAGCAGTACTTC
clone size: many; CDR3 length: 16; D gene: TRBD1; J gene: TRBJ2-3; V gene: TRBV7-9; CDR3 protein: CASSYRVTGGTDTQYF; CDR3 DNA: TGTGCCAGCAGCTACCGCGTGACAGGGGGCACAGATACGCAGTATTTT
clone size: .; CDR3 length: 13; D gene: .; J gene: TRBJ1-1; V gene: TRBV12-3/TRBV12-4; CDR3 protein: CASIRSVETEAFF; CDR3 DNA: TGTGCCAGCATTCGTAGCGTGGAGACTGAAGCTTTCTTT
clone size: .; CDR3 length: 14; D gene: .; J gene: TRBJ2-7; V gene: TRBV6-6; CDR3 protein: CASRPRDGNHEQYF; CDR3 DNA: TGTGCCAGCAGGCCCCGGGACGGTAATCACGAGCAGTACTTC
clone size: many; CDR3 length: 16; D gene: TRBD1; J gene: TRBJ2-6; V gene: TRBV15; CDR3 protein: CATSRGDSSGANVLTF; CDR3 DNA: TGTGCCACCAGCAGGGGGGACAGCTCTGGGGCCAACGTCCTGACTTTC